One TCR beta chain is described in this entry. The data belong to a study of Ad26.COV2.S vaccination and SARS-CoV-2 variants. Sequencing was performed with immunoSEQ multiplex PCR; in TCRdb, only in-frame clones are kept and a portion is missing. The sample gives about 350,000 clones, about 91% of which show up once; 3.9% is in the top ten. Trimming removed 0 bases from V and 4 bases from J, with 10 bases in between. CDR3 length: 14 amino acids. Germline V gene lookup returns CDR1 SGDLS and CDR2 YYNGEE. The origin of this receptor is a human donor who had recovered from COVID-19. This rearrangement joins TRBV9 to TRBJ1-2; D is unresolved. Here the sequenced sample was peripheral blood, taken after recovery from COVID-19. For the CDR3, the DNA is TGTGCCAGCAGCGTAGCGGGAGCCCCCTATGGCTACACCTTC. It codes for CASSVAGAPYGYTF.